Listed below are T cell receptor beta chains from one sample, sequenced in a study of CD8+ T cells in alopecia areata. Repertoires were generated with immunoSEQ multiplex PCR, while TCRdb's copy carries only in-frame clones and drops some. The table includes about 220,000 clones, more than 45% detected once. The material was CD4+ T cells sorted from blood, obtained at week 4, from a patient treated with tofacitinib. The receptors shown here come from a human donor with alopecia areata. Both conserved end residues are part of each CDR3. A D gene is named only where the DNA matches it firmly. Expanded clones are given a class, and other clones once, few, many or no size at all.

j_call d_call v_call clone_size cdr3_nt cdr3_aa
TRBJ2-5 TRBD2 TRBV2 NA TGTGCCAGCAGTCAGTTAGCGGGGGGCCAAGAGACCCAGTACTTC CASSQLAGGQETQYF
TRBJ2-5 NA TRBV5-1 NA TGCGCCAGCAGCTCGGCCGGAGGACAGCGTCTCCAAGAGACCCAGTACTTC CASSSAGGQRLQETQYF
TRBJ2-2 NA TRBV5-1 few TGCGCCAGCAGCGGATCGAGGGAATCCGCGAACACCGGGGAGCTGTTTTTT CASSGSRESANTGELFF
TRBJ2-3 NA TRBV9 NA TGTGCCAGCAGCGTAGCTGGCGGGGAAAGCACAGATACGCAGTATTTT CASSVAGGESTDTQYF
TRBJ2-5 NA TRBV6-5 once TGTGCCAGCAGTTCTGGTGGGAGAGGGGAGACCCAGTACTTC CASSSGGRGETQYF
TRBJ2-2 NA TRBV5-4 many TGTGCCAGCAGAGCTTCCGGACAGTACGGAGGGCGTTCCGGGGAGCTGTTTTTT CASRASGQYGGRSGELFF
TRBJ2-5 NA TRBV7-2 few TGTGCCAGCAGCTTAGGGTTAGCCCCAGAGACCCAGTACTTC CASSLGLAPETQYF
TRBJ2-3 TRBD1 TRBV11-2 NA TGTGCCAGCAGCTTGGACAGGAGCACAGATACGCAGTATTTT CASSLDRSTDTQYF
TRBJ1-2 NA TRBV29-1 few TGCAGCGTTGTCCCTGGACAGCTGACCGGGGCTCTTCCTCGTGGCTACACCTTC CSVVPGQLTGALPRGYTF
TRBJ1-2 NA TRBV27 NA TGTGCCAGCAGATTAACCGGATCAGGTGGCTACACCTTC CASRLTGSGGYTF
TRBJ2-4 NA TRBV5-6 NA TGTGCCAGCAGCTTGGGTCAGGGCGCCAAAAACATTCAGTACTTC CASSLGQGAKNIQYF
TRBJ2-5 NA TRBV2 NA TGTGCCAGCAGTGGCGGATCACACGGAAAAGAGACCCAGTACTTC CASSGGSHGKETQYF
TRBJ1-2 TRBD1 TRBV29-1 NA TGCAGCGGGGGGACAGGGGCTGGCTACACCTTC CSGGTGAGYTF
TRBJ2-7 TRBD1 TRBV30 NA TGTGCCTCCCACTCCCGACAGGGAAGGGACGAGCAGTACTTC CASHSRQGRDEQYF
TRBJ2-2 NA TRBV29-1 NA TGCAGCGTTAGAGTGGGGGTAACCGGGGAGCTGTTTTTT CSVRVGVTGELFF
TRBJ1-1 NA TRBV4-1 few TGCGCCAGCAGCCAAAAGGAAGGGGCTGAAGCTTTCTTT CASSQKEGAEAFF
TRBJ2-7 NA TRBV29-1 NA TGCAGCGTTGGGACAGTGGCATTCGAGCAGTACTTC CSVGTVAFEQYF
TRBJ1-5 NA TRBV9 NA TGTGCCAGCAGCGTACATGAGGGCCAGCCCCAGCATTTT CASSVHEGQPQHF
TRBJ2-7 TRBD1 TRBV27 few TGTGCCAGCAGTTTTACAGGGGGCGCGTACGAGCAGTACTTC CASSFTGGAYEQYF
TRBJ2-7 NA TRBV6-5 NA TGTGCCAGCCTAGGACAGTCCTACGAGCAGTACTTC CASLGQSYEQYF
TRBJ1-5 NA TRBV29-1 NA TGCAGCGTAGGGGAAGGGGGCAATCAGCCCCAGCATTTT CSVGEGGNQPQHF
TRBJ1-5 TRBD1 TRBV9 few TGTGCCAGCAGCGCAGGACAGGGCAATCAGCCCCAGCATTTT CASSAGQGNQPQHF
TRBJ2-3 NA TRBV5-1 NA TGCGCCAGCAGCTCATACAGCACAGATACGCAGTATTTT CASSSYSTDTQYF
TRBJ1-5 NA TRBV7-2 NA TGTGCCAGCAGCCCAGCGGGGGGCATGAACCAGCCCCAGCATTTT CASSPAGGMNQPQHF
TRBJ1-1 NA TRBV29-1 NA TGCAGCGTTGATCGGCGGCAGGGAGACACTGAAGCTTTCTTT CSVDRRQGDTEAFF
TRBJ2-3 NA TRBV11-2 NA TGTGCCAGCAGCACCTTCACCGGGAGCAGGGAAGCAGATACGCAGTATTTT CASSTFTGSREADTQYF